Listed below are T cell receptor beta chains from one sample, sequenced in a study of T-cell memory formation after mild COVID-19. TCRdb reanalysed the 5' RACE reads using MiXCR and keeps one entry per CDR3 protein. The table has about 140,000 distinct CDR3 sequences, roughly 21% seen once. Source material: PBMCs or a T cell subset sorted from them (not recorded which). The receptors stem from an adult woman who had mild COVID-19 (a few samples of this study predate the infection). Cell type and time point are not known. Both conserved end residues are trimmed from each CDR3. A clone size is listed for some rows: how often the clone was seen (once, few, many), or a class if it is expanded.

cdr3_aa: SVEQGAGETQY; v_call: TRBV29-1; j_call: TRBJ2-5; clone_size: few
cdr3_aa: ASSVNRGTNEKLF; v_call: TRBV5-1; j_call: TRBJ1-4; clone_size: -
cdr3_aa: ASSVRPLERSGANVLT; v_call: TRBV9; j_call: TRBJ2-6; clone_size: -
cdr3_aa: ASSSPVVKTQY; v_call: TRBV5-1; j_call: TRBJ2-5; clone_size: -
cdr3_aa: ASSKNRGYYSGANVLT; v_call: TRBV12-3/TRBV12-4; j_call: TRBJ2-6; clone_size: -
cdr3_aa: ASSLVVGSNQPQH; v_call: TRBV5-1; j_call: TRBJ1-5; clone_size: few
cdr3_aa: ASSQDGRAGNTIY; v_call: TRBV14; j_call: TRBJ1-3; clone_size: -
cdr3_aa: AISRPGQVGNEQF; v_call: TRBV10-3; j_call: TRBJ2-1; clone_size: -
cdr3_aa: SAPGQGATQPQH; v_call: TRBV20-1; j_call: TRBJ1-5; clone_size: few
cdr3_aa: ASSLRQGRPEAF; v_call: TRBV6-5; j_call: TRBJ1-1; clone_size: -
cdr3_aa: ASSKDGANEKLF; v_call: TRBV5-1; j_call: TRBJ1-4; clone_size: few
cdr3_aa: ASRSNMDGYT; v_call: TRBV5-1; j_call: TRBJ1-2; clone_size: once
cdr3_aa: ASRPAGDSSSNEQF; v_call: TRBV12-3/TRBV12-4; j_call: TRBJ2-1; clone_size: many
cdr3_aa: SASQRASVYNEQF; v_call: TRBV20-1; j_call: TRBJ2-1; clone_size: -
cdr3_aa: ASSLEVSEQY; v_call: TRBV7-9; j_call: TRBJ2-7; clone_size: few
cdr3_aa: ASSLIGPTEAF; v_call: TRBV7-9; j_call: TRBJ1-1; clone_size: many
cdr3_aa: ASSLDRVPALF; v_call: TRBV5-6; j_call: TRBJ2-1; clone_size: -
cdr3_aa: ASSSRGGRGGSYNEQF; v_call: TRBV7-7; j_call: TRBJ2-1; clone_size: once
cdr3_aa: ASSHPSGGLGEQY; v_call: TRBV4-1; j_call: TRBJ2-7; clone_size: -
cdr3_aa: ASSVVDRGSFEQY; v_call: TRBV9; j_call: TRBJ2-7; clone_size: -
cdr3_aa: ASSPEVLGTEAF; v_call: TRBV5-1; j_call: TRBJ1-1; clone_size: few
cdr3_aa: AISRDRWDEQY; v_call: TRBV10-3; j_call: TRBJ2-7; clone_size: -
cdr3_aa: ASSLPGQSFREDKNIQY; v_call: TRBV5-1; j_call: TRBJ2-4; clone_size: -
cdr3_aa: ASSFWDRAYGYT; v_call: TRBV5-6; j_call: TRBJ1-2; clone_size: -
cdr3_aa: ASSYEGSSNQPQH; v_call: TRBV6-6; j_call: TRBJ1-5; clone_size: -
cdr3_aa: ASSPSSGNTQY; v_call: TRBV7-9; j_call: TRBJ2-3; clone_size: few
cdr3_aa: ASSSLIGPGALGEQY; v_call: TRBV11-2; j_call: TRBJ2-7; clone_size: few
cdr3_aa: SAATGLSTDTQY; v_call: TRBV20-1; j_call: TRBJ2-3; clone_size: many
cdr3_aa: ASSFSDRETQY; v_call: TRBV7-9; j_call: TRBJ2-5; clone_size: -
cdr3_aa: ASSRTAVDTQY; v_call: TRBV6-5; j_call: TRBJ2-3; clone_size: few
cdr3_aa: ATSTAASNYGYT; v_call: TRBV15; j_call: TRBJ1-2; clone_size: -
cdr3_aa: ASSPAWGRETQY; v_call: TRBV14; j_call: TRBJ2-5; clone_size: -
cdr3_aa: ASSRHGLDESKGTQY; v_call: TRBV12-3/TRBV12-4; j_call: TRBJ2-5; clone_size: few
cdr3_aa: ASSLNSGGYSPLH; v_call: TRBV7-9; j_call: TRBJ1-6; clone_size: few
cdr3_aa: ASSLDTGYT; v_call: TRBV12-3/TRBV12-4; j_call: TRBJ1-2; clone_size: -
cdr3_aa: SASQGARGYT; v_call: TRBV20-1; j_call: TRBJ1-2; clone_size: many
cdr3_aa: ASSLERDEQF; v_call: TRBV5-1; j_call: TRBJ2-1; clone_size: few
cdr3_aa: SVDYGNYGYT; v_call: TRBV29-1; j_call: TRBJ1-2; clone_size: -
cdr3_aa: ASSYDSSSGNTIY; v_call: TRBV7-2; j_call: TRBJ1-3; clone_size: -
cdr3_aa: SALGLAASTSYEQY; v_call: TRBV20-1; j_call: TRBJ2-7; clone_size: -
cdr3_aa: ASSRFAPGLAGRSSYEQY; v_call: TRBV4-1; j_call: TRBJ2-7; clone_size: many
cdr3_aa: ASSQAGTGTDTQY; v_call: TRBV3-1; j_call: TRBJ2-3; clone_size: -
cdr3_aa: ASSLASGSYNEQF; v_call: TRBV5-1; j_call: TRBJ2-1; clone_size: -
cdr3_aa: ASRLTGTSSYEQY; v_call: TRBV5-1; j_call: TRBJ2-7; clone_size: few
cdr3_aa: ASSFRQINTEAF; v_call: TRBV12-3/TRBV12-4; j_call: TRBJ1-1; clone_size: many
cdr3_aa: ASSSLRRESVSSTDTQY; v_call: TRBV7-6; j_call: TRBJ2-3; clone_size: -
cdr3_aa: ASSLEVALSTDTQY; v_call: TRBV5-5; j_call: TRBJ2-3; clone_size: -
cdr3_aa: ASSSDDQPQH; v_call: TRBV7-9; j_call: TRBJ1-5; clone_size: -
cdr3_aa: SARPPSRNQETQY; v_call: TRBV20-1; j_call: TRBJ2-5; clone_size: -
cdr3_aa: ASSYSEGVSTDTQY; v_call: TRBV6-6; j_call: TRBJ2-3; clone_size: -
cdr3_aa: ATLGQGGGETQY; v_call: TRBV6-4; j_call: TRBJ2-5; clone_size: few
cdr3_aa: ASSQTTGGYEQY; v_call: TRBV3-1; j_call: TRBJ2-7; clone_size: -
cdr3_aa: ASTLLRDSEQY; v_call: TRBV7-2; j_call: TRBJ2-7; clone_size: -
cdr3_aa: ASSPSTDFRSDEQF; v_call: TRBV5-1; j_call: TRBJ2-1; clone_size: -
cdr3_aa: ARPPGAFRDYEQY; v_call: TRBV7-2; j_call: TRBJ2-7; clone_size: medium-sized
cdr3_aa: ASSPRNRGLGYT; v_call: TRBV7-2; j_call: TRBJ1-2; clone_size: -
cdr3_aa: ASSLTNQGGETQY; v_call: TRBV5-1; j_call: TRBJ2-5; clone_size: -